This T cell receptor (beta chain) was documented in a study of blood T cell repertoires in COVID-19. TCRdb keeps only in-frame clones here, not all; method: immunoSEQ multiplex PCR. The table lists approximately 140,000 clones, around 90% of them singletons. CDR1 is LNHNV, CDR2 YYDKDF, per germline (reference sequence). There are 16 residues in the CDR3. V shed 1 base and J 2 bases; nucleotides not matched to a gene: 6. This TCR was sampled from a woman aged 60 to 75 with active or convalescent COVID-19. The specimen was peripheral blood. The chain links TRBV15 to TRBJ2-3, with 7 bases fitting TRBD2. The CDR3 DNA follows: TGTGCCACCAGCAGAGCCGGCCTAGCGGTCACAGATACGCAGTATTTT. It is translated as CATSRAGLAVTDTQYF.